Included here is one T cell receptor beta chain sequence, with context. Using immunoSEQ multiplex PCR, the repertoire was profiled, and TCRdb retains in-frame clones only, with some absent. Of approximately 190,000 clones in the sample, about 90% were seen once. This sample was taken from a study of control samples from healthy donors and cancer patients. Germline assignment: CDR1 SGHTA and CDR2 FQGTGA. The CDR3 loop spans 15 amino acids. The V gene end was trimmed by 4 bases and the J gene end by 2 bases; junction bases not matched to a gene: 7. The chain joins TRBV7-3 to TRBJ2-7, with 8 bases aligning to TRBD2. The sequence was collected from a man aged 30 to 45 in good health. Sequences were obtained from blood. The CDR3: CASSSRHGGAYEQYF. For the CDR3, the DNA is TGTGCCAGCAGCTCACGCCACGGGGGGGCCTACGAGCAGTACTTC.